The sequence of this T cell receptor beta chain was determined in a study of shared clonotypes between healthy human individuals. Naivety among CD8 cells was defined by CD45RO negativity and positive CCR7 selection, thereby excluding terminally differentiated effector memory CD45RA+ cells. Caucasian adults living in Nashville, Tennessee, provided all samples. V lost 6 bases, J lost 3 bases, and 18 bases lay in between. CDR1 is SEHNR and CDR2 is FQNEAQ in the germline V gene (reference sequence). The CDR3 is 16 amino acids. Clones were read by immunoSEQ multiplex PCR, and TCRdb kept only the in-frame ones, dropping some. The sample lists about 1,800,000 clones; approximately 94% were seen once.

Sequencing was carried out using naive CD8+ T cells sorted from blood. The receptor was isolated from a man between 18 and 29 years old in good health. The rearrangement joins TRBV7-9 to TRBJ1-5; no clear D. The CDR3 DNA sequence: TGTGCCAGCAGTCCCCCTGGACCCCTCCCCAATCAGCCCCAGCATTTT. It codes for CASSPPGPLPNQPQHF.